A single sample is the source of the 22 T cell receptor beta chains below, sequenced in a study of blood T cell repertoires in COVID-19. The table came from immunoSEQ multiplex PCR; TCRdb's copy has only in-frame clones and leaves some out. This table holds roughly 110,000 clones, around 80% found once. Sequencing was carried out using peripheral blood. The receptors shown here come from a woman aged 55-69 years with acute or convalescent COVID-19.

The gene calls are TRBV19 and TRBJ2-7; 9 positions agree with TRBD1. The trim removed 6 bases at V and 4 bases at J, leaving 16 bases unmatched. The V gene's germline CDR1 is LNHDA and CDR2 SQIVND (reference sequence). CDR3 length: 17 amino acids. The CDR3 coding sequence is TGTGCCAGTAGCAGCCGCCTGGGACAGGGATTAGGGTACGAGCAGTACTTC. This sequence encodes CASSSRLGQGLGYEQYF.

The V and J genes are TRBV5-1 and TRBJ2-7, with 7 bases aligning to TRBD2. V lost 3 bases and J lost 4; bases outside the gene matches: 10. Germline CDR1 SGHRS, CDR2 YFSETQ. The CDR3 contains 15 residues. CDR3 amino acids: CASSWSAGYVYEQYF. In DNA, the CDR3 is TGCGCCAGCAGCTGGTCAGCGGGGTATGTATACGAGCAGTACTTC.

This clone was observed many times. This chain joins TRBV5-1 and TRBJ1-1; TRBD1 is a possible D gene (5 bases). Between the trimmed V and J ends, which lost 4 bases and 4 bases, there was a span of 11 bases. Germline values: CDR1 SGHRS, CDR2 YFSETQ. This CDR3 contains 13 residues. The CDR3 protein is CASSKQVGTEAFF. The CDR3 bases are TGCGCCAGCAGCAAACAGGTGGGCACTGAAGCTTTCTTT.

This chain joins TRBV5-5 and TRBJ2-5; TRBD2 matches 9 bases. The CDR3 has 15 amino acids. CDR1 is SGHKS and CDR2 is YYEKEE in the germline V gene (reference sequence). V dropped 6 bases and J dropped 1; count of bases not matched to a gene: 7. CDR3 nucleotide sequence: TGTGCCAGCACCAAGGGCGGGAGGGGCCAAGAGACCCAGTACTTC. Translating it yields CASTKGGRGQETQYF.

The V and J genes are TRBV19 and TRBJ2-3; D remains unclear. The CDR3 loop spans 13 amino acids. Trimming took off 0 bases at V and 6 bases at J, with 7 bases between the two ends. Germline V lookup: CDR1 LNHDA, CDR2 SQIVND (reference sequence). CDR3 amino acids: CASSIEWHDTQYF. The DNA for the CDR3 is TGTGCCAGTAGTATAGAGTGGCACGATACGCAGTATTTT.

This CDR3 reads CASSLAPGSTEAFF. CDR3 bases: TGCGCCAGCAGCTTGGCCCCAGGATCCACTGAAGCTTTCTTT. The chain employs TRBV5-1 and TRBJ1-1; D is uncertain. This CDR3 spans 14 amino acids. The germline CDR1 and CDR2 sequences are SGHRS and YFSETQ. Trimming removed 0 bases from V and 4 bases from J, with 10 bases in between.

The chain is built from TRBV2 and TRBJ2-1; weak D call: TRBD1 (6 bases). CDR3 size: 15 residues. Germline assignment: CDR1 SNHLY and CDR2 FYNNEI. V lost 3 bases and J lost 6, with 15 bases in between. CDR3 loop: CASSEPAGERNEQFF. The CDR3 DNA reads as TGTGCCAGCAGTGAGCCGGCAGGGGAACGCAATGAGCAGTTCTTC.

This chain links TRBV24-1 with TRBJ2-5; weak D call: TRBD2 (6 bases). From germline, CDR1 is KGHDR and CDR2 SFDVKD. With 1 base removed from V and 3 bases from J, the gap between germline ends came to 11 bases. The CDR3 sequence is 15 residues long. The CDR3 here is CATSDLSGGKETQYF. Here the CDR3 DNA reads TGTGCCACCAGTGATTTATCTGGGGGGAAAGAGACCCAGTACTTC.

The CDR3 DNA sequence: TGTGCCAGCAGTGAAGCTGGAGGGCCGGCAGAAAGGACTAGCGGGAGTACCCCCTACAATGAGCAGTTCTTC. Translated, it gives CASSEAGGPAERTSGSTPYNEQFF. V and J are TRBV2 and TRBJ2-1, with 13 nucleotides matching TRBD2. The CDR3 runs 24 residues. The V and J ends lost 0 bases and 2 bases, in that order; junction bases with no gene match: 22. Germline CDR1 reads SNHLY; CDR2 reads FYNNEI. Combining the CDR3 with reference TRBV2 and TRBJ2-1 gives the whole variable domain EPEVTQTPSHQVTQMGQEVILRCVPISNHLYFYWYRQILGQKVEFLVSFYNNEISEKSEIFDDQFSVERPDGSNFTLKIRSTKLEDSAMYFCASSEAGGPAERTSGSTPYNEQFFGPGTRLTVL.

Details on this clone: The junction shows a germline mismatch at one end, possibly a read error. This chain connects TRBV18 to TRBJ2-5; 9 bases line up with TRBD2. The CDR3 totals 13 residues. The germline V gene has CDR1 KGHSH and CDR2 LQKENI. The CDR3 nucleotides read TGTGCCAGCTCACCACTTAGCGGGGGCGGATCGGACTTC. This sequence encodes CASSPLSGGGSDF.

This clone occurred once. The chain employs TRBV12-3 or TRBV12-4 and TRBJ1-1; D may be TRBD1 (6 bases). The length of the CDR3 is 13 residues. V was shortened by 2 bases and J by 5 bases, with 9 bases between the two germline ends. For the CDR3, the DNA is TGTGCCAGCAGTTTACAGGGGCTAACTGAAGCTTTCTTT. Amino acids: CASSLQGLTEAFF.

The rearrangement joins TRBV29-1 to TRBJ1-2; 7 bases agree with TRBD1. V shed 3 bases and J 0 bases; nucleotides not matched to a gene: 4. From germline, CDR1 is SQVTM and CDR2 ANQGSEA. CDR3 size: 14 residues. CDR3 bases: TGCAGCGTTGAGGGACAGACATCTAACTATGGCTACACCTTC. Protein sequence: CSVEGQTSNYGYTF.

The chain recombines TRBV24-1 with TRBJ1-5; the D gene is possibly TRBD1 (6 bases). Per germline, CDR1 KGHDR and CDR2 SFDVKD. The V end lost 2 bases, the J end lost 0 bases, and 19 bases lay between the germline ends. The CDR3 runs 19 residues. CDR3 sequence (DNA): TGTGCCACCAGTGATTCGCGATCCTGGGGGGGCCATAGCAATCAGCCCCAGCATTTT. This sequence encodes CATSDSRSWGGHSNQPQHF.

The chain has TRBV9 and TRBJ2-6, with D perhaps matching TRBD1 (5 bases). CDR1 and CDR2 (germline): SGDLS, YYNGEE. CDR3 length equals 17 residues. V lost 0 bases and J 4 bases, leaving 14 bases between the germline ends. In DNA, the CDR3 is TGTGCCAGCAGCGTAGATGTGGGGCGAAGGGGGGCCAACGTCCTGACTTTC. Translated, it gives CASSVDVGRRGANVLTF.

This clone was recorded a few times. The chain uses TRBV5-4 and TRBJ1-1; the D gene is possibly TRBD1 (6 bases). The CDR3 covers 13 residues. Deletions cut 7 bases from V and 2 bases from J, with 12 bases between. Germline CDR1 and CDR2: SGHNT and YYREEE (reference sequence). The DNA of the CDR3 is TGTGCCAGCGGCCGGACAGCCAACACTGAAGCTTTCTTT. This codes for CASGRTANTEAFF.

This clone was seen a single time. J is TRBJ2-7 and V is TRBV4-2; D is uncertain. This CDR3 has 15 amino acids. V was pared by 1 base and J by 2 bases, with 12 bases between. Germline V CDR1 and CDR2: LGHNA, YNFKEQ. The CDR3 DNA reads TGTGCCAGCAGCCAAGTAGACGACAACCCCTACGAGCAGTACTTC. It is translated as CASSQVDDNPYEQYF.

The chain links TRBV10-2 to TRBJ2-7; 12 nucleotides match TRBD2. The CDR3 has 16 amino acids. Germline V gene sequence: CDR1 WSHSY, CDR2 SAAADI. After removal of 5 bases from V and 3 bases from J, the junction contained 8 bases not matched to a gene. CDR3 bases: TGCGCCAGCAGTCCCTGGACTAGCGGGAACAACTACGAGCAGTACTTC. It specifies CASSPWTSGNNYEQYF.

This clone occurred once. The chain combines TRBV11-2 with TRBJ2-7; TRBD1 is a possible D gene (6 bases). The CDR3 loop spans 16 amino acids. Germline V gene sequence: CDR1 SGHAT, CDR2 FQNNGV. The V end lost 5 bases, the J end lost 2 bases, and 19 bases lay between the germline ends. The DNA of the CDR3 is TGTGCCAGCAGCCTCTCGAGGACAGTGCCCACCTACGAGCAGTACTTC. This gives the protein CASSLSRTVPTYEQYF.

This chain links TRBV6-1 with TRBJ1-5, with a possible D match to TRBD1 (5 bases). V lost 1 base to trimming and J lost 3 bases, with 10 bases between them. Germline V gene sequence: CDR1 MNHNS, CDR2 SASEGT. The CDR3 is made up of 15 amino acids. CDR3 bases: TGTGCCAGCAGTGAAGGGCGACAGAACAATCAGCCCCAGCATTTT. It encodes CASSEGRQNNQPQHF.

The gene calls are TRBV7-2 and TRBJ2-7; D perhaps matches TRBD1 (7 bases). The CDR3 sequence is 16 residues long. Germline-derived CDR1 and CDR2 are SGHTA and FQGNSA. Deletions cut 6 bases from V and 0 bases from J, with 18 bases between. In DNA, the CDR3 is TGTGCCAGCAGAATAGCAGGGGGGATTGCCTCCTACGAGCAGTACTTC. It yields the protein CASRIAGGIASYEQYF.

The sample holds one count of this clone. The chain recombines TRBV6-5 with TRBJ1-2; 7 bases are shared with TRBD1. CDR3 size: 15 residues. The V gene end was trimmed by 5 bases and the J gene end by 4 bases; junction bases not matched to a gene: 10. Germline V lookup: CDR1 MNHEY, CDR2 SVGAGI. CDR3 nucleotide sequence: TGTGCCAGCAGTCTTTACAGACAGGGCGGCTATGGCTACACCTTC. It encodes CASSLYRQGGYGYTF.

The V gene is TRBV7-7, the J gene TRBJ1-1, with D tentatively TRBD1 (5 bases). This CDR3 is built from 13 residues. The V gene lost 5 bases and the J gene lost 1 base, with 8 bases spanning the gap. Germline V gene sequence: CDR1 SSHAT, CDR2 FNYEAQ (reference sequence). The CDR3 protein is CASSPGQNTEAFF. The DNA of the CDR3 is TGTGCCAGCAGCCCAGGACAGAACACTGAAGCTTTCTTT.